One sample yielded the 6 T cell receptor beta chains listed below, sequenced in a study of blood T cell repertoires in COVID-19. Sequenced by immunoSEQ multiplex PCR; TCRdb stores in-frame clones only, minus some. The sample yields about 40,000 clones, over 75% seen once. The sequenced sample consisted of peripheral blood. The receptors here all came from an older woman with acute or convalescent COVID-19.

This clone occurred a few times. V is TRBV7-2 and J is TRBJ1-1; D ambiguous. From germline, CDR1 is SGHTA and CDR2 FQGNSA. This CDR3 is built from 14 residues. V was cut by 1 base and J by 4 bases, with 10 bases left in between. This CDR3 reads CASSLEGEGTEAFF. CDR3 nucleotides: TGTGCCAGCAGCTTAGAGGGTGAGGGCACTGAAGCTTTCTTT.

DNA of the CDR3: TGTGCCAGCTCACCCGTACAGGAGAACACCGGGGAGCTGTTTTTT. Encoded protein: CASSPVQENTGELFF. V gene TRBV18 combines with J gene TRBJ2-2; TRBD1 might be the D (5 bases). Deletions cut 3 bases from V and 1 base from J, with 9 bases between. Germline V gives CDR1 KGHSH, CDR2 LQKENI. The CDR3 has 15 residues. The variable domain in full, completed from reference TRBV18 and TRBJ2-2, reads NAGVMQNPRHLVRRRGQEARLRCSPMKGHSHVYWYRQLPEEGLKFMVYLQKENIIDESGMPKERFSAEFPKEGPSILRIQQVVRGDSAAYFCASSPVQENTGELFFGEGSRLTVL.

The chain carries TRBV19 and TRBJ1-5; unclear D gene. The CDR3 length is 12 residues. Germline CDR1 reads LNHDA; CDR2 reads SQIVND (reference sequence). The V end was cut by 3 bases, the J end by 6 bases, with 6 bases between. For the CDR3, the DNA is TGTGCCAGTAGTATTTCCAGTCAGCCCCAGCATTTT. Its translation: CASSISSQPQHF.

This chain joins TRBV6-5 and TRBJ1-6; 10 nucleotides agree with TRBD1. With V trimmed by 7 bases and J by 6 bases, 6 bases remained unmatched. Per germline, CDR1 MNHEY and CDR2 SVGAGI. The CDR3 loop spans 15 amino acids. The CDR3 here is CASTARDRGNSPLHF. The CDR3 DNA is TGTGCCAGCACCGCACGGGACAGGGGTAATTCACCCCTCCACTTT.

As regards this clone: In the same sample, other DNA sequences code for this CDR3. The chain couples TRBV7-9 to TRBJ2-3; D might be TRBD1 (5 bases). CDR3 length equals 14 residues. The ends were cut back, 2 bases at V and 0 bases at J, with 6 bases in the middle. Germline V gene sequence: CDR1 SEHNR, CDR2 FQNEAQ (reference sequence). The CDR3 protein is CASSLTGSTDTQYF. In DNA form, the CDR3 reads TGTGCCAGCAGCTTAACAGGCAGCACAGATACGCAGTATTTT.

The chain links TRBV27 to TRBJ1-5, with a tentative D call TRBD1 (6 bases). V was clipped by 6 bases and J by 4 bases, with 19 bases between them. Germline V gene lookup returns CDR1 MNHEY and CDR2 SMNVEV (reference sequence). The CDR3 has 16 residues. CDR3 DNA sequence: TGTGCCAGCAGGCGGGTCGACGGACAGAGAAATCAGCCCCAGCATTTT. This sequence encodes CASRRVDGQRNQPQHF.